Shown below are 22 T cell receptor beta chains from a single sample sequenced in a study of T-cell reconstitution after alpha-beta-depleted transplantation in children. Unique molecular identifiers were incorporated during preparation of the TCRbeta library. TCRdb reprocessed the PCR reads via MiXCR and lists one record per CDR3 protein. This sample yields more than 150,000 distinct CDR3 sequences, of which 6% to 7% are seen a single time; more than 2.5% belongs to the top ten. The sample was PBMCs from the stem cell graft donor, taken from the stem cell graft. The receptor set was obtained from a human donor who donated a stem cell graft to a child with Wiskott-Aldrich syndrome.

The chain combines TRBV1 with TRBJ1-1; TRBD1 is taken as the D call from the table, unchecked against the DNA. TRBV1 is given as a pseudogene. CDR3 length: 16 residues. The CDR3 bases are TGCACCAGCAGCCATCTTAGGGGGATTTCGAACACTGAAGCTTTCTTT. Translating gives CTSSHLRGISNTEAFF.

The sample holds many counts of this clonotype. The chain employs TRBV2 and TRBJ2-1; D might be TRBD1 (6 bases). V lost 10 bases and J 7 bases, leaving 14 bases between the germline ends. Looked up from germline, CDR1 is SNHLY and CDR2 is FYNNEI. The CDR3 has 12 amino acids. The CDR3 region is CAISKQGNEQFF. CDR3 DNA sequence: TGTGCCATTTCCAAACAGGGAAATGAGCAGTTCTTC.

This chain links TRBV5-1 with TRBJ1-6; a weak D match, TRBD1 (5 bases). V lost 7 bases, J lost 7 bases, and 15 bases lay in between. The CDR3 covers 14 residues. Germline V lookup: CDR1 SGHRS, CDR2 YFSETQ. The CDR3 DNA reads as TGCGCCAGCCGGGGGTCCGGAGAAAATTCACCCCTCCACTTT. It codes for CASRGSGENSPLHF.

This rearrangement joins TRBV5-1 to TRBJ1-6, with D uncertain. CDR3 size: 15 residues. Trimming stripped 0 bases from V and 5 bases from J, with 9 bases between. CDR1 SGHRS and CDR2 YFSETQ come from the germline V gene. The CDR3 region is CASSLDGIHNSPLHF. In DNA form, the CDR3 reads TGCGCCAGCAGCTTGGACGGGATACATAATTCACCCCTCCACTTT. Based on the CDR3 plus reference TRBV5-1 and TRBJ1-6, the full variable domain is KAGVTQTPRYLIKTRGQQVTLSCSPISGHRSVSWYQQTPGQGLQFLFEYFSETQRNKGNFPGRFSGRQFSNSRSEMNVSTLELGDSALYLCASSLDGIHNSPLHFGNGTRLTVT.

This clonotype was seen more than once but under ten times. The chain's CDR3 is CASSLDSPYEQYF. The CDR3 region has the DNA TGTGCCAGCAGCTTAGACAGTCCCTACGAGCAGTACTTC. The gene calls are TRBV7-8 and TRBJ2-7; D remains unclear. CDR1 is SGHVS and CDR2 is FQNEAQ in the germline V gene. With 1 base removed from V and 2 bases from J, the gap between germline ends came to 6 bases. The CDR3 runs to 13 residues.

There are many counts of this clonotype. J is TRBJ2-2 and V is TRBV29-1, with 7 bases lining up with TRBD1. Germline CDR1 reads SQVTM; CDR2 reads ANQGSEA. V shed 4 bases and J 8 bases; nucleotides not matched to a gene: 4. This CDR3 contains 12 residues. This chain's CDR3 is CSVGQGFGELFF. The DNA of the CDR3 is TGCAGCGTTGGACAGGGTTTTGGGGAGCTGTTTTTT.

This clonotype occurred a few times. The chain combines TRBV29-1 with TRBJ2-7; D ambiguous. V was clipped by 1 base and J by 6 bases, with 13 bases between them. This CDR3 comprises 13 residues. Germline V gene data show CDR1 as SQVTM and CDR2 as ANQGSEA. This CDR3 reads CSVEVGVGGEQYF. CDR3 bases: TGCAGCGTTGAAGTTGGCGTGGGTGGCGAGCAGTACTTC.

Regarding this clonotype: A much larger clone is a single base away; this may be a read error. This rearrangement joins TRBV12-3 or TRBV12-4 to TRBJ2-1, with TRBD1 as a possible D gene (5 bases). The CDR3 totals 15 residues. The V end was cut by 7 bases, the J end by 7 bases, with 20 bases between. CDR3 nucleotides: TGTGCCAGCATAAAGGGGTACCCGGCCCAGAATGAGCAGTTCTTC. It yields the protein CASIKGYPAQNEQFF.

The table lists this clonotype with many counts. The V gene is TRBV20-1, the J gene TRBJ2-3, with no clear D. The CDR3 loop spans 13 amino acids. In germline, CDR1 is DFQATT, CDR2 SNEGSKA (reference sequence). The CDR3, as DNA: TGCGCTGGGGAAGACCCTCTCACAGATACGCAGTATTTT. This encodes CAGEDPLTDTQYF.

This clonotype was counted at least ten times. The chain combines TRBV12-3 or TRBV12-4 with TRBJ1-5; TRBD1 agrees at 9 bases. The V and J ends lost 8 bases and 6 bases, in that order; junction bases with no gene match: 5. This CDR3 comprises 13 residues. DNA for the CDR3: TGTGCCAGCTCGGGACAGGGCGCTCAGCCCCAGCATTTT. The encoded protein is CASSGQGAQPQHF.

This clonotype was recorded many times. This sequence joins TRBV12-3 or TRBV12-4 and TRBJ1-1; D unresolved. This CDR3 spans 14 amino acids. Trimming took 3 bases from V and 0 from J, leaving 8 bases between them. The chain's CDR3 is CASSFRAMNTEAFF. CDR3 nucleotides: TGTGCCAGCAGTTTTCGAGCTATGAACACTGAAGCTTTCTTT.

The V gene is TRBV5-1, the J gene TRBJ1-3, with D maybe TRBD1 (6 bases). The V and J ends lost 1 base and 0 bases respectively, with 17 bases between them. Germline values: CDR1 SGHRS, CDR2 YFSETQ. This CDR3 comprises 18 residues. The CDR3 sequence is CASSLSRGGSSSGNTIYF. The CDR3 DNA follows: TGCGCCAGCAGCTTGTCCCGTGGGGGCTCGAGCTCTGGAAACACCATATATTTT.

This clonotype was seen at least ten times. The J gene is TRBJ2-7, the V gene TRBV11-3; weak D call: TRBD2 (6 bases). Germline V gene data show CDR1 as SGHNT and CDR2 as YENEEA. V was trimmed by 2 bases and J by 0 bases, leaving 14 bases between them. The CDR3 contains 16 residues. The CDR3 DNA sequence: TGTGCCAGCAGCTTACCTTGGAGGGGTAGCTCCTACGAGCAGTACTTC. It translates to CASSLPWRGSSYEQYF. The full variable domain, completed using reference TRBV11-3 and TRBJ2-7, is EAGVVQSPRYKIIEKKQPVAFWCNPISGHNTLYWYLQNLGQGPELLIRYENEEAVDDSQLPKDRFSAERLKGVDSTLKIQPAELGDSAVYLCASSLPWRGSSYEQYFGPGTRLTVT.

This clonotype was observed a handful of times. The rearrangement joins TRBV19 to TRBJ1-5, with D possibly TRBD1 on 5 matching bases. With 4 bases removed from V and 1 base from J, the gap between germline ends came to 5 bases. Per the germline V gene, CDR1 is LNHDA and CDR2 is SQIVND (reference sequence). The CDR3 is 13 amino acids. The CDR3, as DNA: TGTGCCAGTAGTACAGGGAGCAATCAGCCCCAGCATTTT. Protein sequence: CASSTGSNQPQHF.

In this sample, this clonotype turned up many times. The DNA of the CDR3 is TGTGCCAGCAGGGACGGACTACACTCCTATAATTCACCCCTCCACTTT. Its translation is CASRDGLHSYNSPLHF. This rearrangement joins TRBV12-3 or TRBV12-4 to TRBJ1-6; D is uncertain. There are 16 residues in the CDR3. Trimming took 6 bases from V and 0 from J, leaving 12 bases between them.

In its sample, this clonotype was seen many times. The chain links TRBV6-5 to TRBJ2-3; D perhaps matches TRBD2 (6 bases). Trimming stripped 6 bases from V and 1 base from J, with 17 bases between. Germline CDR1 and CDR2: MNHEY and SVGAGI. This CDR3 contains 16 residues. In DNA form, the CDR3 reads TGTGCCAGCAGGGCCCGAATCGGGAGCCGCACAGATACGCAGTATTTT. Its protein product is CASRARIGSRTDTQYF.

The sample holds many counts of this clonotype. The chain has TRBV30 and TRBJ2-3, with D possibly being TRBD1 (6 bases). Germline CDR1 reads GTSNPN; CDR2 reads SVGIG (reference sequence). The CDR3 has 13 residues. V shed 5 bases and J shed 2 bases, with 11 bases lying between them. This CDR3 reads CAWGGQNTDTQYF. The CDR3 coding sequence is TGTGCCTGGGGGGGACAAAACACAGATACGCAGTATTTT.

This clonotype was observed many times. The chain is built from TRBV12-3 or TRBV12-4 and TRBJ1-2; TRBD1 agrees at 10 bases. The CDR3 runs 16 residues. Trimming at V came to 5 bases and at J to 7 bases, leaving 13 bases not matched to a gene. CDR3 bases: TGTGCCAGCAGTCTTTTGGGGGACAGGGGTATGCTTGGCTACACCTTC. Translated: CASSLLGDRGMLGYTF.

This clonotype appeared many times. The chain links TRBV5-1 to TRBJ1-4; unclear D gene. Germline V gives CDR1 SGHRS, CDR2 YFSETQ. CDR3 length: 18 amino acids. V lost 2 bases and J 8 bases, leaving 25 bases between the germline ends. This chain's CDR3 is CASSFAPGLQPKQEKLFF. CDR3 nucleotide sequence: TGCGCCAGCAGCTTCGCGCCGGGTCTTCAACCAAAGCAGGAAAAACTGTTTTTT.

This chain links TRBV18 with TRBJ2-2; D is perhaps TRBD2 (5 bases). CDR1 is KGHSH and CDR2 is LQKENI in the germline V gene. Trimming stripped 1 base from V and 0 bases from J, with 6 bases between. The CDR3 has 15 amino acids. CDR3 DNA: TGTGCCAGCTCACCACGAGGGCCGAACACCGGGGAGCTGTTTTTT. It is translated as CASSPRGPNTGELFF.

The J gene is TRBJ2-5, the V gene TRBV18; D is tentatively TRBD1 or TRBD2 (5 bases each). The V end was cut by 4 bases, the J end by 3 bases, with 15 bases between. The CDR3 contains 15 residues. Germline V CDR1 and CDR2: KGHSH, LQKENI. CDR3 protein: CASSRPGTAKETQYF. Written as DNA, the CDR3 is TGTGCCAGCTCACGCCCCGGGACCGCCAAAGAGACCCAGTACTTC.

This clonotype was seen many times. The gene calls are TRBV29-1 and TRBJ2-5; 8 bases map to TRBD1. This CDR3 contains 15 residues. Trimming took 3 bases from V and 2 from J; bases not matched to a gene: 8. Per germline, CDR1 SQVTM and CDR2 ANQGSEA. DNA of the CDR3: TGCAGCGTTGATGGAGCCGGGACAGGACAAGAGACCCAGTACTTC. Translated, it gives CSVDGAGTGQETQYF.